This TCR beta chain was sequenced in a study of cytomegalovirus exposure and HLA in healthy donors. Study summary: An earlier analysis identified 120 million or so unique TCR beta sequences in 150 million to 200 million T cells. Approximately 81% of more than 300 genotyped donors fell in the Caucasian-associated ancestry cluster. Study results and limitations: Presence/absence analyses assumed roughly uniform sequencing depth across donors, which may not hold.

With 60 Vbeta and 13 Jbeta primers, the PCR was carried out. Produced via immunoSEQ multiplex PCR; TCRdb's table is partial and in-frame only. The table records about 190,000 clones, about 81% of them present only once. This clone was seen a handful of times. Antigen specificity is unknown. Germline V lookup: CDR1 SGHDN, CDR2 FVKESK. V trimming: 0 bases; J trimming: 4 bases; junction bases outside the gene matches: 10. This CDR3 is 19 amino acids long. The gene calls are TRBV14 and TRBJ2-3, with 13 bases that match TRBD2. The source material was PBMCs. This receptor was obtained from a man aged 30-40 years in good health and CMV-seropositive. CDR3 DNA sequence: TGTGCCAGCAGCCAAGATTGGAGACTAGCGGGGGGATGGTCAGATACGCAGTATTTT. Translating it yields CASSQDWRLAGGWSDTQYF.